What follows are 20 T cell receptor beta chains derived from one specimen sequenced in a study of OX40 agonist ivuxolimab in advanced cancers. Method: immunoSEQ multiplex PCR; TCRdb's copy keeps in-frame clones and lacks some. The sample includes just over 60,000 clones, approximately 90% seen only once; the top ten take 16%. The sequenced sample was CD4+ or CD8+ T cells sorted from blood, obtained in a trial of the OX40 agonist ivuxolimab. The receptors were sampled from an adult with an advanced solid tumor such as melanoma, head and neck, liver or kidney cancer.

The rearrangement uses TRBV28 and TRBJ2-1; 8 bases map to TRBD2. Trimming cost V 6 bases and J 1 base; bases outside gene matches: 5. Germline CDR1 and CDR2: MDHEN and SYDVKM. The CDR3 sequence is 15 residues long. CDR3 DNA: TGTGCCAGCAGGACACGGGGGGGGTCCTACAATGAGCAGTTCTTC. Protein sequence: CASRTRGGSYNEQFF.

This chain links TRBV7-9 with TRBJ2-7; maybe TRBD1 (7 bases). Germline lookup yields CDR1 SEHNR and CDR2 FQNEAQ (reference sequence). The CDR3 runs 15 residues. The germline V and J ends were trimmed by 5 bases and 0 bases, with 14 bases remaining between them. The CDR3 is CASSPGQTSSYEQYF. For the CDR3, the DNA is TGTGCCAGCAGCCCGGGACAGACTAGCTCCTACGAGCAGTACTTC.

The rearrangement joins TRBV15 to TRBJ2-1; 10 nucleotides agree with TRBD2. J gave up 16 bases and V 3 bases, and 9 bases lay outside the gene matches. CDR3 length: 13 amino acids. The germline CDR1 and CDR2 sequences are LNHNV and YYDKDF (reference sequence). The CDR3 spells CATSSLTGTSVFF. The DNA of the CDR3 is TGTGCCACCAGCAGTCTAACCGGGACTAGCGTCTTCTTC.

The rearrangement uses TRBV5-1 and TRBJ2-7; tentatively, D is TRBD1 or TRBD2 (6 bases each). Germline CDR1 is SGHRS and CDR2 is YFSETQ. The CDR3 loop spans 13 amino acids. Between the trimmed V and J ends, which lost 7 bases and 3 bases, there was a span of 14 bases. DNA for the CDR3: TGCGCCAGCGCGGAGGGGGGTCTCTACGAGCAGTACTTC. Its protein is CASAEGGLYEQYF.

This rearrangement joins TRBV29-1 to TRBJ2-1, with D perhaps matching TRBD2 (6 bases). V lost 0 bases and J lost 0, with 15 bases in between. The CDR3 runs 17 residues. Germline values: CDR1 SQVTM, CDR2 ANQGSEA. The CDR3 region has the DNA TGCAGCGTTGAAGATGGAGGGCCCCTTGGCTCCTACAATGAGCAGTTCTTC. Translated: CSVEDGGPLGSYNEQFF.

The chain combines TRBV7-9 with TRBJ2-5; 10 bases align to TRBD1. V gave up 2 bases and J gave up 4 bases; unmatched junction bases: 4. CDR3 length: 15 amino acids. In germline, CDR1 is SEHNR, CDR2 FQNEAQ (reference sequence). The CDR3: CASSLPTGGVETQYF. CDR3 DNA: TGTGCCAGCAGCTTACCGACAGGGGGCGTAGAGACCCAGTACTTC. The full variable domain, its missing parts supplied by reference TRBV7-9 and TRBJ2-5, is DTGVSQNPRHKITKRGQNVTFRCDPISEHNRLYWYRQTLGQGPEFLTYFQNEAQLEKSRLLSDRFSAERPKGSFSTLEIQRTEQGDSAMYLCASSLPTGGVETQYFGPGTRLLVL.

The rearrangement links TRBV5-8 to TRBJ2-5, with a weak D call TRBD2 (6 bases). Germline V gene data show CDR1 as SGHTS and CDR2 as YDEGEE. The CDR3 consists of 15 residues. With 6 bases removed from V and 9 bases from J, the gap between germline ends came to 24 bases. CDR3: CASIPGIGGVRPQYF. CDR3 DNA: TGTGCCAGCATCCCAGGCATCGGCGGGGTTAGACCCCAGTACTTC.

The genes are TRBV11-2 and TRBJ2-5; the match to TRBD2 covers 7 bases. The length of the CDR3 is 16 residues. Germline CDR1 is SGHAT and CDR2 is FQNNGV. The trim removed 5 bases at V and 3 bases at J, leaving 12 bases unmatched. This CDR3 reads CASSLGGSYREETQYF. DNA of the CDR3: TGTGCCAGCAGCCTCGGCGGGAGCTACCGGGAAGAGACCCAGTACTTC.

To note about this clone: A junction end diverges from the germline sequence, so it may reflect a read error. The chain couples TRBV6-5 to TRBJ2-7; D ambiguous. CDR1 and CDR2 from the germline V gene are MNHEY and SVGAGI. This CDR3 is built from 16 residues. The CDR3 bases are TGTGCCAGCAGTTACTCGATGTCTCGGTCCTCCCACGAGCAGTACTTC. Its protein product is CASSYSMSRSSHEQYF.

This clone was seen a handful of times. The rearrangement joins TRBV7-3 to TRBJ2-2, with D perhaps matching TRBD2 (5 bases). Germline-derived CDR1 and CDR2 are SGHTA and FQGTGA. The CDR3 totals 18 residues. Trimming cost V 0 bases and J 6 bases, with 20 bases left between them. The CDR3 nucleotides are TGTGCCAGCAGCTTAACGTCCCCCTCGAGGAGGAAGCCCGGGGAGCTGTTTTTT. Protein sequence: CASSLTSPSRRKPGELFF.

V is TRBV27 and J is TRBJ1-2, with D hard to call. V lost 0 bases to trimming and J lost 2 bases, with 13 bases between them. CDR1 and CDR2 (germline): MNHEY, SMNVEV (reference sequence). There are 16 residues in the CDR3. In nucleotides, the CDR3 is TGTGCCAGCAGTTTATCGAAGGCCGGCCCCAACTATGGCTACACCTTC. This codes for CASSLSKAGPNYGYTF.

The chain uses TRBV19 and TRBJ2-5; no clear D. Germline CDR1 reads LNHDA; CDR2 reads SQIVND (reference sequence). Trimming cost V 3 bases and J 1 base, with 15 bases left between them. The CDR3 is 16 amino acids. The CDR3 coding sequence is TGTGCCAGTAGTATTATCCCGCGGCTAACCCAAGAGACCCAGTACTTC. Translating gives CASSIIPRLTQETQYF.

The rearrangement uses TRBV7-2 and TRBJ2-1; TRBD1 aligns across 9 bases. The CDR3 contains 13 residues. Germline assignment: CDR1 SGHTA and CDR2 FQGNSA. Trimming removed 3 bases from V and 10 bases from J; junction bases left unmatched: 4. The CDR3 reads CASSLDRGDEQFF. The DNA of the CDR3 is TGTGCCAGCAGCTTGGACAGGGGCGACGAGCAGTTCTTC.

A single count supports this clone. The chain joins TRBV28 to TRBJ1-5, with 10 bases matching TRBD1. Germline V CDR1 and CDR2: MDHEN, SYDVKM. This CDR3 contains 13 residues. The J segment lost 8 bases and the V segment lost 4 bases, leaving 2 bases of the junction unmatched. For the CDR3, the DNA is TGTGCCAGCAGTTGGGACAGGGGAAAGCCCCAGCATTTT. Translated: CASSWDRGKPQHF.

The V call is TRBV7-2, the J call TRBJ1-2; TRBD1 matches at 8 bases. Germline CDR1 and CDR2: SGHTA and FQGNSA. The CDR3 covers 14 residues. With V trimmed by 5 bases and J by 4 bases, 6 bases remained unmatched. The CDR3, as DNA: TGTGCCAGCAGCCCGACAGGGGAGGGCTATGGCTACACCTTC. This sequence encodes CASSPTGEGYGYTF.

This chain connects TRBV19 to TRBJ2-7; D may be TRBD1 (6 bases). CDR1 is LNHDA, CDR2 SQIVND, per germline (reference sequence). V was clipped by 1 base and J by 4 bases, with 20 bases between them. The CDR3 has 17 residues. The CDR3 protein is CASSIVKPGQWAYEQYF. For the CDR3, the DNA is TGTGCCAGTAGTATAGTAAAACCGGGACAATGGGCATACGAGCAGTACTTC.

V usage is TRBV4-1 and J usage is TRBJ2-1; 10 nucleotides align to TRBD2. This CDR3 has 16 amino acids. The germline V gene encodes CDR1 MGHRA and CDR2 YSYEKL. With 0 bases clipped from V and 9 bases from J, the junction kept 8 bases outside the gene matches. For the CDR3, the DNA is TGCGCCAGCAGCCAAGAGAAGCCAGCGGGAGGGCGTGAGCAGTTCTTC. Protein sequence: CASSQEKPAGGREQFF.

CDR3 region: CASSLAGGAGDTQYF. The DNA for the CDR3 is TGTGCCAGCAGTTTAGCGGGAGGGGCGGGGGATACGCAGTATTTT. This sequence joins TRBV28 and TRBJ2-3; 9 positions agree with TRBD2. V trimming: 2 bases; J trimming: 6 bases; junction bases outside the gene matches: 6. Germline V gives CDR1 MDHEN, CDR2 SYDVKM. The CDR3 is 15 amino acids. Full variable domain (outside the CDR3, taken from reference TRBV28 and TRBJ2-3): DVKVTQSSRYLVKRTGEKVFLECVQDMDHENMFWYRQDPGLGLRLIYFSYDVKMKEKGDIPEGYSVSREKKERFSLILESASTNQTSMYLCASSLAGGAGDTQYFGPGTRLTVL.

The chain recombines TRBV5-1 with TRBJ1-2; a possible D gene is TRBD1 (5 bases). The germline V gene has CDR1 SGHRS and CDR2 YFSETQ. This CDR3 has 14 amino acids. With 0 bases removed from V and 8 bases from J, the gap between germline ends came to 14 bases. For the CDR3, the DNA is TGCGCCAGCAGCTTGGGAACTGGGGGGTACGGCTACACCTTC. This encodes CASSLGTGGYGYTF.

This chain links TRBV10-3 with TRBJ1-1; no clear D. The CDR3 is 13 amino acids. V was pared by 0 bases and J by 0 bases, with 2 bases between. Germline CDR1 ENHRY, CDR2 SYGVKD. The CDR3 reads CAISESMNTEAFF. In DNA, the CDR3 is TGTGCCATCAGTGAGTCGATGAACACTGAAGCTTTCTTT.